Below are 5 T cell receptor beta chains sequenced from a single sample in a study of CD8 T cells in Susac syndrome. Random hexamers were used to reverse transcribe the RNA input (0.5 to 1 ug). TCRdb re-called the immunoSEQ multiplex PCR reads with MiXCR, one entry per CDR3 protein. The sample has about 110,000 distinct CDR3 sequences; approximately 94% are singletons. Sequencing input: CD8+ T cells from PBMCs. The receptors derive from a human donor with Susac syndrome.

The chain couples TRBV7-2 to TRBJ2-1, with D unclear. Germline CDR1 and CDR2: SGHTA and FQGNSA. The CDR3 is 14 residues long. Deletions cut 7 bases from V and 1 base from J, with 11 bases between. The CDR3 spells CASNLKGSYNEQFF. The CDR3 DNA reads TGTGCCAGCAACTTGAAGGGATCCTACAATGAGCAGTTCTTC.

The gene calls are TRBV7-9 and TRBJ2-7, with 7 bases identical to TRBD1. Germline V gives CDR1 SEHNR, CDR2 FQNEAQ (reference sequence). The V and J ends lost 5 bases and 0 bases, in that order; junction bases with no gene match: 13. There are 17 residues in the CDR3. CDR3 bases: TGTGCCAGCAGCCCCGTTCTTGGGGACAGAAGCTCCTACGAGCAGTACTTC. Translating it yields CASSPVLGDRSSYEQYF.

This clonotype was detected once. The J gene is TRBJ2-3, the V gene TRBV9, with D possibly matching TRBD1 (6 bases). V was trimmed by 0 bases and J by 1 base, leaving 9 bases between them. CDR1 and CDR2 from the germline V gene are SGDLS and YYNGEE. CDR3 length equals 15 residues. In nucleotides, the CDR3 is TGTGCCAGCAGCGTAGGGGGACAACGCACAGATACGCAGTATTTT. Its translation: CASSVGGQRTDTQYF.

This chain connects TRBV9 to TRBJ2-1, with D perhaps TRBD1 or TRBD2 (6 bases each). The germline CDR1 and CDR2 sequences are SGDLS and YYNGEE. V lost 3 bases, J lost 5 bases, and 12 bases lay in between. CDR3 length equals 14 residues. The CDR3 coding sequence is TGTGCCAGCAGCGCCGTTGGGGGGCACAATGAGCAGTTCTTC. Residues: CASSAVGGHNEQFF.

The rearrangement uses TRBV12-3 or TRBV12-4 and TRBJ2-7; D gene uncertain. This CDR3 is 13 amino acids long. The V gene lost 6 bases and the J gene lost 1 base, with 10 bases spanning the gap. CDR3 sequence reads: CASRPTDSYEQYF. In DNA form, the CDR3 reads TGTGCCAGCAGGCCTACAGATTCCTACGAGCAGTACTTC.